The entry below gives a single TCR beta chain sequence along with its context. Its antigen is still unknown. Being one base from a much bigger clone, this may be a read error. At the DNA level, this CDR3 is encoded by other sequences in the same sample as well. This sample was taken from a study of shared clonotypes between healthy human individuals (dated by TCRdb to 2019 to 2021). The study in broad terms: A couple of women and a few men aged 18 to 49 years were included in the cohort. Per donor, three plates each were used for CD4 naive and CD4 memory, two for CD8 naive, and one for CD8 memory. To estimate repertoire size and how much clonotype sharing occurs between individuals, the study deeply sequenced the blood TCR repertoires of 4 to 6 healthy adults. To increase sequencing depth and limit assay-specific biases, different laboratories used diverse techniques to prepare libraries and sequence TCR repertoires. Between about 0.94 and 8.9 billion PBMCs per donor were obtained by leukapheresis.

Healthy HIV-negative adults with no recently reported acute infections or vaccinations were included as donors. All donors were Caucasian adults living in Nashville, Tennessee, USA. CD4+ T cells were enriched through magnetic negative selection, after which naive cells were positively selected on CD45RA and the remaining negative fraction served as the memory subset. Blood was obtained by leukapheresis, after which PBMCs were separated by Ficoll-Histopaque density gradient centrifugation and cryopreserved in liquid nitrogen vapor phase. Analytical flow cytometry was used to check the purity and quantity of every magnetically sorted T cell population. Each sorted fraction had its genomic DNA isolated and then quantified by UV absorbance on a Nanodrop 2000c. TCR CDR3 regions were amplified from genomic DNA by multiplex PCR using the deep immunoSEQ assay. Extracted genomic DNA from each cell subset was distributed evenly across all wells of several immunoSEQ 96-well plates, and each plate was treated as a replicate. Each replicate PCR for sorted subsets received 150 to 250 ng genomic DNA, equal to about 30,000 T cell genomes. Purified libraries were quantified with a Qubit 3.0 fluorometer, sized on a Bioanalyzer 2100, and re-quantified with the KAPA Library Quantification kit. Every immunoSEQ 96-well plate was sequenced on a dedicated single-read 150-cycle Illumina NextSeq 550 flow cell. The paper's processing steps were these. Because only junctional sequences without quality scores were contained in the immunoSEQ output, filtering matching that applied to full-length reads could not be performed. Sequences were annotated with PyIR, a Python wrapper for IgBLAST v1.9, and V/J genes and CDR3 were assigned using IMGT germline references. Reads with weak V/J assignments (E-value above 1e-6), missing CDR3, stop codons, out-of-frame junctions, or ambiguous translated residues were removed. V3J clonotypes were defined as sequences sharing an identical inferred V gene, J gene, and CDR3 amino acid sequence. Percentage overlap between repertoires was calculated by dividing the number of shared unique clonotypes by the size of the smaller repertoire. Richness of each repertoire was evaluated using RTK rarefaction, the Chao1 estimator, and Recon v2.1 estimates of unobserved clonotypes. Generation probabilities for all TCRbeta clonotypes obtained by the gDNA method from several donors were computed using OLGA. The table was pulled from immuneACCESS by TCRdb, which kept in-frame rearrangements only. Such tables lose some clones; where checked, under half of the loss comes from unresolved V genes, and the rest has no known cause. For V, J and clone size, that table is used; D and trimming come from the DNA. In all, the sample holds about 1.1 million clones, and roughly 80% of those were seen once. The ten top clones hold 0.89% of the sample.

Beyond this particular receptor, the publication reports: Estimated clonotype richness was generally larger for naive than for memory subsets. Incomplete sequencing was indicated by rarefaction of sorted-subset datasets, despite the large sequencing depth. Pairwise subsampling led to the expectation that sequencing depth would affect the degree of clonotype sharing among donors. Sampling was limited to blood, and TCR repertoires in tissue likely differ from TCR repertoires in blood. The genetic and exposure-history diversity represented was limited by the small number of donors. Sharing across a few donors was observed for approximately 5% of naive CD4, under 4% of naive CD8, roughly 2.4% of memory CD4, and around 0.42% of memory CD8 clonotypes. Compared with non-shared clonotypes, clonotypes shared by all four sorted-subset donors had higher generation probabilities.

The junction carries 19 bases between V and J, which are trimmed by 6 bases and 8 bases respectively. The germline V gene encodes CDR1 MNHNS and CDR2 SASEGT. From its cysteine to its phenylalanine, the CDR3 spans 14 amino acids. Only the CDR3 DNA is retained, 42 bases long and in frame from the first base. Sequencing was done on a sample of memory CD4+ T cells from PBMCs. The meaning of the sample's cell subset or site label: CD45RA-negative fraction. The receptor chain draws on TRBV6-1 and TRBJ1-2; confidence is insufficient to name the D gene. This receptor was obtained from a man aged 18 to 30 in good health. Some clones in this sample may be carry-over from other donors' samples. The nucleotide sequence reads TGTGCCAGCAGCCTGAGGACTGCAGAAACGGGCTACACCTTC. Its protein is CASSLRTAETGYTF.